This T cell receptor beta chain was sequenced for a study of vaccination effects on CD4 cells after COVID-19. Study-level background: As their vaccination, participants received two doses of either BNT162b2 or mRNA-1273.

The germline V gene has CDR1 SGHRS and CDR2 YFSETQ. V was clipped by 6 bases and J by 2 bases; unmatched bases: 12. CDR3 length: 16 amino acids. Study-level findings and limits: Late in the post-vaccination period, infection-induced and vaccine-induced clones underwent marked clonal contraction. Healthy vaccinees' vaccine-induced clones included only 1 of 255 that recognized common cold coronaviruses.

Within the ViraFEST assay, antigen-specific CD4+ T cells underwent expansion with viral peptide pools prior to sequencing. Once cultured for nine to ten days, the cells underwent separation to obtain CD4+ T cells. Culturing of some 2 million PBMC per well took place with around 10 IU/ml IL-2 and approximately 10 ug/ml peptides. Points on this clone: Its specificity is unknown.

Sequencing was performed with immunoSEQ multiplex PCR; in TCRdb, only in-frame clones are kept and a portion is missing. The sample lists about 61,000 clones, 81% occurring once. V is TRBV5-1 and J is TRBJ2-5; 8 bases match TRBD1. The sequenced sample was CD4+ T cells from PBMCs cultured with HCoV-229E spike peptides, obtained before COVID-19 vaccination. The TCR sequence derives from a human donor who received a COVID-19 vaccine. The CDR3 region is CASTRLGQGTQETQYF. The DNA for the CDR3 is TGCGCCAGCACCCGGCTCGGACAGGGCACTCAAGAGACCCAGTACTTC.